The 14 T cell receptor beta chains given below trace back to one sample, sequenced in a study of blood T cells in healthy people across ages. A sample-barcoded 5' primer and a J-beta primer mix were used in a second PCR of about 7 to 12 cycles. MiXCR, applied by TCRdb to the 5' RACE reads, yields one record per CDR3 protein. Of roughly 1,500,000 distinct CDR3 sequences in the sample, approximately 40% are singletons; the top ten hold roughly 7.7%. The sequencing sample was made of blood. Source of these receptors: a woman aged 18-30 years in good health.

This clonotype has more than one count but fewer than ten. V is TRBV18 and J is TRBJ2-7, with D uncertain. CDR1 is KGHSH and CDR2 is LQKENI in the germline V gene. The CDR3 totals 15 residues. Trimming cost V 3 bases and J 0 bases, with 12 bases left between them. The CDR3 sequence: CASSPLTVSSYEQYF. CDR3 nucleotides: TGTGCCAGCTCACCCCTGACGGTGAGCTCCTACGAGCAGTACTTC.

This clonotype was seen only once. The CDR3 spells CASSAGPLLRDRNTRLTDTQYF. In DNA, the CDR3 is TGTGCCAGCAGCGCTGGGCCCCTACTTAGGGACAGAAACACACGCCTCACAGATACGCAGTATTTT. The chain employs TRBV13 and TRBJ2-3, with 7 bases fitting TRBD1. This CDR3 has 22 amino acids. CDR1 and CDR2 from the germline V gene are PRHDT and FYEKMQ (reference sequence). Germline trimming cut 5 bases from V and 2 bases from J; bases unmatched to any gene: 28.

The V gene is TRBV5-1, the J gene TRBJ1-4, with 8 bases that match TRBD1. Germline values: CDR1 SGHRS, CDR2 YFSETQ. The V segment lost 0 bases and the J segment 7 bases; nucleotides outside the gene matches: 5. This CDR3 spans 15 amino acids. DNA of the CDR3: TGCGCCAGCAGCTTGGGGCGGACAGGGTCTGAAAAACTGTTTTTT. Residues: CASSLGRTGSEKLFF.

Turning to this clonotype: This could be a read error, since a much larger clone is one nucleotide away. The chain has TRBV4-2 and TRBJ2-7, with 7 bases that match TRBD2. The CDR3 is 15 amino acids. Germline values: CDR1 LGHNA, CDR2 YNFKEQ. Trimming removed 1 base from V and 10 bases from J; junction bases left unmatched: 13. The CDR3 reads CASSQGRLAMKGQYF. DNA for the CDR3: TGTGCCAGCAGCCAAGGTAGACTAGCCATGAAGGGCCAGTACTTC.

The chain carries TRBV28 and TRBJ2-6; the D gene could be TRBD1 or TRBD2 (6 bases each). Germline CDR1 and CDR2: MDHEN and SYDVKM. The CDR3 is 21 residues long. Trimming removed 6 bases at V and 0 bases at J, with 27 bases between. CDR3 amino acids: CASRSTLMGGLSLSGANVLTF. The CDR3, as DNA: TGTGCCAGCAGATCTACTCTTATGGGGGGCCTTTCTCTCTCTGGGGCCAACGTCCTGACTTTC.

The V gene is TRBV21-1, the J gene TRBJ2-3; no DNA check was done on the table's D call, TRBD2. TRBV21-1 is designated a pseudogene. CDR3 length: 16 residues. Here the CDR3 reads CASSKVRLGGTDTQYF. In DNA, the CDR3 is TGTGCCAGCAGCAAAGTTCGACTAGGGGGCACAGATACGCAGTATTTT.

Details on this clonotype: Germline is not matched at one junction end, which may reflect a read error. The chain has TRBV12-3 or TRBV12-4 and TRBJ2-3, with D unresolved. The CDR3 runs 14 residues. The CDR3 DNA is TGTGTCAGCAGCCGAACGGGTGGCACAGATACGCAGTATTTT. It specifies CVSSRTGGTDTQYF.

This CDR3 reads CASSQVGRGLTGTGELFF. CDR3 sequence (DNA): TGTGCCAGCAGCCAAGTCGGCAGGGGGCTAACGGGAACCGGGGAGCTGTTTTTT. The rearrangement joins TRBV14 to TRBJ2-2; 8 bases align to TRBD1. The junction had 12 bases not matched to a gene; V was cut back by 1 base and J by 5 bases. Germline V gene data show CDR1 as SGHDN and CDR2 as FVKESK. The CDR3 spans 18 residues.

The rearrangement joins TRBV28 to TRBJ1-2, with 9 bases matching TRBD1. The CDR3 length is 16 residues. Germline V CDR1 and CDR2: MDHEN, SYDVKM. The trim removed 5 bases at V and 3 bases at J, leaving 10 bases unmatched. CDR3 region: CASSEPGQGPDYGYTF. Written as DNA, the CDR3 is TGTGCCAGCAGTGAACCGGGACAGGGCCCGGACTATGGCTACACCTTC.

The CDR3 loop reads CASRGVASGRRMDIQYF. For the CDR3, the DNA is TGTGCCAGCAGGGGGGTGGCTAGCGGGAGAAGGATGGACATTCAGTACTTC. V and J are TRBV12-3 or TRBV12-4 and TRBJ2-4; TRBD2 agrees at 10 bases. Trimming cost V 6 bases and J 8 bases; bases outside gene matches: 16. This CDR3 has 17 amino acids.

This chain links TRBV11-2 with TRBJ2-2; D is unclear. Trimming pared 0 bases from V and 6 bases from J, leaving 5 bases between. The CDR3 is 13 amino acids. Germline assignment: CDR1 SGHAT and CDR2 FQNNGV. CDR3 nucleotides: TGTGCCAGCAGCTTAGAAATGGCCGGGGAGCTGTTTTTT. The encoded protein is CASSLEMAGELFF. Full variable domain (outside the CDR3, taken from reference TRBV11-2 and TRBJ2-2): EAGVAQSPRYKIIEKRQSVAFWCNPISGHATLYWYQQILGQGPKLLIQFQNNGVVDDSQLPKDRFSAERLKGVDSTLKIQPAKLEDSAVYLCASSLEMAGELFFGEGSRLTVL.

This clonotype was seen many times. This chain connects TRBV29-1 to TRBJ2-7; TRBD1 matches 12 bases. This CDR3 is 13 amino acids long. With V trimmed by 3 bases and J by 4 bases, 1 base remained unmatched. Germline V lookup: CDR1 SQVTM, CDR2 ANQGSEA. CDR3 nucleotides: TGCAGCGTTGAGGGACAGGGGGCTTACGAGCAGTACTTC. Residues: CSVEGQGAYEQYF.

This rearrangement joins TRBV2 to TRBJ1-5; TRBD1 aligns across 8 bases. CDR1 SNHLY and CDR2 FYNNEI come from the germline V gene. Trimming cost V 6 bases and J 2 bases; bases outside gene matches: 12. The CDR3 is made up of 17 amino acids. The CDR3 here is CASRFPSGGSGNQPQHF. For the CDR3, the DNA is TGTGCCAGCAGATTCCCTTCAGGGGGCTCCGGCAATCAGCCCCAGCATTTT.

Written as DNA, the CDR3 is TGTGCCACCGGTGGGGGACTAGCGGGAGGGGCAGATACGCAGTATTTT. Translating it yields CATGGGLAGGADTQYF. The J gene is TRBJ2-3, the V gene TRBV10-3; TRBD2 matches at 16 bases. Germline values: CDR1 ENHRY, CDR2 SYGVKD. The CDR3 extends over 16 amino acids. Germline trimming cut 10 bases from V and 4 bases from J; bases unmatched to any gene: 8.